This TCR beta chain was sequenced for a study of a mutant IDH1 vaccine in newly diagnosed glioma. Study in general: Vaccines were begun 4-6 weeks after radiotherapy alone, or with temozolomide cycles. Visit V12 was at week 35; visit V13 was at week 47. Most had both radiotherapy and temozolomide beforehand; others had only one.

Germline assignment: CDR1 SGHAT and CDR2 FQDESV (reference sequence). This CDR3 contains 19 residues. With 1 base clipped from V and 1 base from J, the junction kept 13 bases outside the gene matches. As to this clone: Its antigen is undetermined.

The time point here: week 35, safety follow-up. Topical imiquimod was applied with each vaccine dose, which held 300 ug of mutant IDH1 20-mer peptide. Clones were sequenced by immunoSEQ multiplex PCR, and TCRdb holds only the in-frame ones, with some missing. The repertoire holds some 70,000 clones, 84% seen once, with roughly 12% in the top ten. The origin of this receptor is a man younger than 35 with glioma. V is TRBV11-1 and J is TRBJ1-1, with TRBD1 matching over 9 bases. The sequencing used PBMCs, collected from a glioma patient whose treatment included an IDH1 peptide vaccine. In DNA, the CDR3 is TGTGCCAGCAGCTTAGGGGCCGTCTTCTCACAGGGGGCGAACACTGAAGCTTTCTTT. It specifies CASSLGAVFSQGANTEAFF.